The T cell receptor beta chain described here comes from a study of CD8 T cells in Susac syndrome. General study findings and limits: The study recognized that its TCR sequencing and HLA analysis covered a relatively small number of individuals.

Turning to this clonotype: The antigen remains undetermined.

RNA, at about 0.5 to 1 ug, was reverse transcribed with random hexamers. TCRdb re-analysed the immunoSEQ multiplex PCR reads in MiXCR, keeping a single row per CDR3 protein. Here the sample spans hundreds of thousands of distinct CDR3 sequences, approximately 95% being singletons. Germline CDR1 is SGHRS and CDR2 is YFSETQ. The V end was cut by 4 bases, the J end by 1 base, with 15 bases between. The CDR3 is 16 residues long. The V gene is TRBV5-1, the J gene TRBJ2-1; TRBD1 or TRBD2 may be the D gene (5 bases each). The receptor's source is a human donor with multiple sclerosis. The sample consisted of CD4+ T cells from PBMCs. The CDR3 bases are TGCGCCAGCAGCCCGACCGGGGACGGTTCCTACAATGAGCAGTTCTTC. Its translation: CASSPTGDGSYNEQFF.